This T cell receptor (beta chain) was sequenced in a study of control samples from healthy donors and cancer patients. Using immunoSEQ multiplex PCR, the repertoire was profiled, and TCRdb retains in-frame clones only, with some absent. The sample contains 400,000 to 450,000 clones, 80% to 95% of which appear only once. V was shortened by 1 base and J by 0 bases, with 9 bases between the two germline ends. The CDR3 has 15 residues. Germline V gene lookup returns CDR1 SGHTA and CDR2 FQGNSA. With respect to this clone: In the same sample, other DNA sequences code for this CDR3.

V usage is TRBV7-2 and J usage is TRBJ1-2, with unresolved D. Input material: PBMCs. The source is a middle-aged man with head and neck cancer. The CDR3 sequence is CASSLVGSPNYGYTF. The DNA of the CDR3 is TGTGCCAGCAGCTTAGTTGGCAGCCCTAACTATGGCTACACCTTC.